A selection of T cell receptor beta chains follows, all from one sample in a study of cytomegalovirus exposure and HLA in healthy donors. Libraries were prepared by immunoSEQ multiplex PCR; TCRdb keeps only in-frame clonotypes and omits some of them. The profile shows approximately 100,000 clones, 79% of them singletons. The sample taken for sequencing was PBMCs. The source of these receptors is a middle-aged man in good health and CMV-seropositive. The CDR3 runs from the conserved cysteine through the conserved F or W. The D gene is left open where the match is weak. Only some rows state a clone size, as once, few, many or a class for expanded clones.

v_gene: TRBV19; len: 14; d_gene: NA; j_gene: TRBJ2-7; abundance: NA; CDR3aa: CASRDRLWSDEQYF; CDR3nt: TGTGCCAGTAGAGACAGGTTGTGGTCCGACGAGCAGTACTTC
v_gene: TRBV10-1; len: 14; d_gene: NA; j_gene: TRBJ2-7; abundance: once; CDR3aa: CASRTGGPGDEQYF; CDR3nt: TGCGCCAGCAGAACCGGTGGCCCAGGGGACGAGCAGTACTTC
v_gene: TRBV6-5; len: 14; d_gene: TRBD2; j_gene: TRBJ2-5; abundance: NA; CDR3aa: CASSETSGQETQYF; CDR3nt: TGTGCCAGCAGTGAAACTAGCGGCCAAGAGACCCAGTACTTC
v_gene: TRBV4-3; len: 15; d_gene: TRBD2; j_gene: TRBJ2-1; abundance: NA; CDR3aa: CASSQESGSYNEQFF; CDR3nt: TGCGCCAGCAGCCAAGAAAGCGGGAGCTACAATGAGCAGTTCTTC
v_gene: TRBV28; len: 14; d_gene: NA; j_gene: TRBJ1-4; abundance: NA; CDR3aa: CASSLFSSLGELFF; CDR3nt: TGTGCCAGCAGTTTATTTTCCAGCCTAGGGGAACTGTTTTTT
v_gene: TRBV7-2; len: 16; d_gene: NA; j_gene: TRBJ2-4; abundance: NA; CDR3aa: CASSREGGLAKNIQYF; CDR3nt: TGTGCCAGCAGCCGCGAGGGCGGACTAGCCAAAAACATTCAGTACTTC
v_gene: TRBV30; len: 14; d_gene: NA; j_gene: TRBJ2-4; abundance: NA; CDR3aa: CAWNLGQAGDIQYF; CDR3nt: TGTGCCTGGAACCTGGGACAGGCGGGGGACATTCAGTACTTC
v_gene: TRBV5-1; len: 15; d_gene: TRBD1; j_gene: TRBJ2-5; abundance: NA; CDR3aa: CASSPTTGQQETQYF; CDR3nt: TGCGCCAGCAGCCCGACGACAGGGCAGCAAGAGACCCAGTACTTC
v_gene: TRBV7-9; len: 18; d_gene: TRBD1; j_gene: TRBJ1-1; abundance: NA; CDR3aa: CSSSARRDRGSLNTEAFF; CDR3nt: TGTTCCAGCAGCGCCCGCCGGGACAGAGGGTCGCTGAACACTGAAGCTTTCTTT
v_gene: TRBV11-2; len: 17; d_gene: TRBD1; j_gene: TRBJ2-7; abundance: NA; CDR3aa: CASSLVSGQGRLYEQYF; CDR3nt: TGTGCCAGCAGCTTAGTCTCAGGACAGGGGAGGCTCTACGAGCAGTACTTC
v_gene: TRBV7-9; len: 15; d_gene: TRBD2; j_gene: TRBJ2-1; abundance: NA; CDR3aa: CASSLVSGSSNEQFF; CDR3nt: TGTGCCAGCAGCTTAGTTAGCGGGAGTAGCAATGAGCAGTTCTTC
v_gene: TRBV5-1; len: 15; d_gene: TRBD2; j_gene: TRBJ2-3; abundance: NA; CDR3aa: CASSLAGVGTDTQYF; CDR3nt: TGCGCCAGCAGTCTAGCGGGAGTGGGCACAGATACGCAGTATTTT
v_gene: TRBV7-2; len: 14; d_gene: NA; j_gene: TRBJ2-7; abundance: NA; CDR3aa: CASSSQRSSYEQYF; CDR3nt: TGTGCCAGCAGCTCCCAGCGTAGCTCCTACGAGCAGTACTTC
v_gene: TRBV9; len: 14; d_gene: NA; j_gene: TRBJ2-2; abundance: NA; CDR3aa: CASSHIDGGGELFF; CDR3nt: TGTGCCAGCAGCCATATCGATGGCGGCGGGGAGCTGTTTTTT
v_gene: TRBV7-2; len: 19; d_gene: TRBD2; j_gene: TRBJ2-2; abundance: few; CDR3aa: CASSLFSAGGPGNTGELFF; CDR3nt: TGTGCCAGCAGCTTATTTTCAGCGGGAGGGCCTGGGAACACCGGGGAGCTGTTTTTT
v_gene: TRBV5-4; len: 13; d_gene: TRBD1; j_gene: TRBJ2-5; abundance: NA; CDR3aa: CASSTGTEETQYF; CDR3nt: TGTGCCAGCAGCACCGGGACAGAAGAGACCCAGTACTTC
v_gene: TRBV7-8; len: 15; d_gene: TRBD1; j_gene: TRBJ1-1; abundance: NA; CDR3aa: CASSPRQGRTLDAFF; CDR3nt: TGTGCCAGCAGCCCCCGACAGGGGCGGACTCTGGATGCTTTCTTT
v_gene: TRBV5-4; len: 14; d_gene: NA; j_gene: TRBJ2-2; abundance: once; CDR3aa: CASSFDRRTGELFF; CDR3nt: TGTGCCAGCAGCTTTGACAGGAGAACCGGGGAGCTGTTTTTT
v_gene: TRBV2; len: 15; d_gene: NA; j_gene: TRBJ2-2; abundance: NA; CDR3aa: CASSEVGQLTGELFF; CDR3nt: TGTGCCAGCAGTGAAGTGGGACAACTCACCGGGGAGCTGTTTTTT
v_gene: TRBV30; len: 14; d_gene: TRBD2; j_gene: TRBJ2-3; abundance: NA; CDR3aa: CAWSPGLAGDTQYF; CDR3nt: TGTGCCTGGAGCCCGGGACTAGCGGGAGATACGCAGTATTTT
v_gene: TRBV7-2; len: 14; d_gene: NA; j_gene: TRBJ2-3; abundance: NA; CDR3aa: CASRDWDYTDTQYF; CDR3nt: TGTGCCAGCAGGGACTGGGATTACACAGATACGCAGTATTTT
v_gene: TRBV12-2; len: 15; d_gene: NA; j_gene: TRBJ2-7; abundance: NA; CDR3aa: CASRFANFRNYEQYF; CDR3nt: TGTGCAAGTCGCTTCGCCAACTTCCGCAACTACGAGCAGTACTTC
v_gene: TRBV5-1; len: 18; d_gene: TRBD2; j_gene: TRBJ2-6; abundance: NA; CDR3aa: CASSSGLAAISGANVLTF; CDR3nt: TGCGCCAGCAGCTCGGGACTAGCGGCAATCTCTGGGGCCAACGTCCTGACTTTC
v_gene: TRBV19; len: 15; d_gene: NA; j_gene: TRBJ2-7; abundance: NA; CDR3aa: CASGQSGQGLHEQYF; CDR3nt: TGTGCCAGTGGGCAGTCAGGTCAGGGATTACACGAGCAGTACTTC
v_gene: TRBV27; len: 15; d_gene: NA; j_gene: TRBJ1-1; abundance: NA; CDR3aa: CASSPHYTGNTEAFF; CDR3nt: TGTGCCAGCAGTCCGCACTATACAGGGAACACTGAAGCTTTCTTT
v_gene: TRBV9; len: 15; d_gene: NA; j_gene: TRBJ2-3; abundance: NA; CDR3aa: CASGDSGVTTDTQYF; CDR3nt: TGTGCCAGCGGGGATTCCGGGGTAACAACAGATACGCAGTATTTT
v_gene: TRBV5-4; len: 14; d_gene: TRBD2; j_gene: TRBJ2-3; abundance: once; CDR3aa: CASSLGGRAGTQYF; CDR3nt: TGTGCCAGCAGCTTGGGCGGGAGGGCGGGGACGCAGTATTTT
v_gene: TRBV7-9; len: 15; d_gene: NA; j_gene: TRBJ2-3; abundance: NA; CDR3aa: CASSLVGGRADTQYF; CDR3nt: TGTGCCAGCAGCTTAGTGGGGGGAAGGGCAGATACGCAGTATTTT
v_gene: TRBV9; len: 17; d_gene: TRBD1; j_gene: TRBJ2-3; abundance: NA; CDR3aa: CATTAGPGTGSTDTQYF; CDR3nt: TGTGCCACCACCGCGGGACCCGGGACAGGAAGCACAGATACGCAGTATTTT
v_gene: TRBV5-8; len: 15; d_gene: TRBD1; j_gene: TRBJ2-5; abundance: few; CDR3aa: CASSLEGTGEETQYF; CDR3nt: TGTGCCAGCAGCTTGGAGGGGACAGGAGAAGAGACCCAGTACTTC
v_gene: TRBV4-3; len: 14; d_gene: TRBD1; j_gene: TRBJ2-7; abundance: once; CDR3aa: CASSYGQGTHEQYF; CDR3nt: TGCGCCAGCAGCTACGGACAGGGGACCCACGAGCAGTACTTC
v_gene: TRBV7-9; len: 16; d_gene: TRBD1; j_gene: TRBJ1-5; abundance: NA; CDR3aa: CASSETGKVLGQPQHF; CDR3nt: TGTGCCAGCAGTGAGACAGGGAAAGTTCTAGGTCAGCCCCAGCATTTT
v_gene: TRBV14; len: 14; d_gene: TRBD1; j_gene: TRBJ1-2; abundance: NA; CDR3aa: CASSLDRGGVGYTF; CDR3nt: TGTGCCAGCAGCCTTGACAGGGGTGGAGTCGGCTACACCTTC
v_gene: TRBV6-5; len: 13; d_gene: NA; j_gene: TRBJ1-5; abundance: once; CDR3aa: CASSYQGNQPQHF; CDR3nt: TGTGCCAGCAGTTATCAGGGGAATCAGCCCCAGCATTTT
v_gene: TRBV30; len: 16; d_gene: NA; j_gene: TRBJ2-3; abundance: NA; CDR3aa: CAWSPGLLGGTDTQYF; CDR3nt: TGTGCCTGGAGTCCGGGACTCCTAGGGGGCACAGATACGCAGTATTTT
v_gene: TRBV10-3; len: 13; d_gene: NA; j_gene: TRBJ1-6; abundance: NA; CDR3aa: CAISEFRESPLHF; CDR3nt: TGTGCCATCAGTGAGTTCAGGGAATCACCCCTCCACTTT
v_gene: TRBV19; len: 16; d_gene: NA; j_gene: TRBJ2-1; abundance: NA; CDR3aa: CASSTAMVAPYNEQFF; CDR3nt: TGTGCCAGTAGTACGGCGATGGTAGCGCCCTACAATGAGCAGTTCTTC
v_gene: TRBV18; len: 15; d_gene: TRBD2; j_gene: TRBJ2-3; abundance: NA; CDR3aa: CASSLDPGGSDTQYF; CDR3nt: TGTGCCAGCTCACTGGACCCGGGAGGGTCAGATACGCAGTATTTT
v_gene: TRBV11-3; len: 16; d_gene: TRBD2; j_gene: TRBJ2-3; abundance: NA; CDR3aa: CASSKNLAGGPDTQYF; CDR3nt: TGTGCCAGCAGCAAGAACCTAGCGGGAGGGCCAGATACGCAGTATTTT
v_gene: TRBV5-4; len: 16; d_gene: TRBD2; j_gene: TRBJ2-5; abundance: few; CDR3aa: CASSPGTSGIQETQYF; CDR3nt: TGTGCCAGCAGCCCCGGGACTAGCGGGATCCAAGAGACCCAGTACTTC
v_gene: TRBV6-1; len: 14; d_gene: TRBD1; j_gene: TRBJ2-7; abundance: NA; CDR3aa: CASSESGQGYEQYF; CDR3nt: TGTGCCAGCAGTGAATCGGGACAGGGCTACGAGCAGTACTTC
v_gene: TRBV6-1; len: 15; d_gene: TRBD1; j_gene: TRBJ2-7; abundance: few; CDR3aa: CASSSAQGASYEQYF; CDR3nt: TGTGCCAGCAGTTCCGCACAGGGGGCATCCTACGAGCAGTACTTC
v_gene: TRBV5-1; len: 14; d_gene: NA; j_gene: TRBJ2-7; abundance: NA; CDR3aa: CASSLQGPLDEQYF; CDR3nt: TGCGCCAGCAGCCTGCAGGGGCCCTTGGACGAGCAGTACTTC
v_gene: TRBV27; len: 16; d_gene: TRBD2; j_gene: TRBJ2-5; abundance: NA; CDR3aa: CASSFRLAAHQETQYF; CDR3nt: TGTGCCAGCAGTTTTCGACTAGCGGCTCACCAAGAGACCCAGTACTTC
v_gene: TRBV7-8; len: 19; d_gene: TRBD2; j_gene: TRBJ2-3; abundance: NA; CDR3aa: CASSSTGTSGVPVLDTQYF; CDR3nt: TGTGCCAGCAGCTCGACCGGGACTAGCGGGGTACCCGTGCTTGATACGCAGTATTTT
v_gene: TRBV27; len: 15; d_gene: TRBD1; j_gene: TRBJ2-7; abundance: few; CDR3aa: CASSLSAGGMSEQYF; CDR3nt: TGTGCCAGCAGTTTATCGGCAGGGGGCATGAGCGAGCAGTACTTC
v_gene: TRBV14; len: 16; d_gene: TRBD2; j_gene: TRBJ2-7; abundance: few; CDR3aa: CASSQDPSGSVYEQYF; CDR3nt: TGTGCCAGCAGCCAAGATCCTAGCGGGAGCGTGTACGAGCAGTACTTC
v_gene: TRBV11-2; len: 14; d_gene: TRBD1; j_gene: TRBJ1-1; abundance: NA; CDR3aa: CASSVDRVNTEVFF; CDR3nt: TGTGCCAGCAGCGTTGACAGGGTGAACACTGAAGTTTTCTTT
v_gene: TRBV5-1; len: 16; d_gene: NA; j_gene: TRBJ1-1; abundance: NA; CDR3aa: CASSLGGRRGNTEAFF; CDR3nt: TGCGCCAGCAGCTTGGGGGGGAGGAGGGGGAACACTGAAGCTTTCTTT
v_gene: TRBV19; len: 15; d_gene: TRBD2; j_gene: TRBJ2-1; abundance: NA; CDR3aa: CASSIGGRAYNEQFF; CDR3nt: TGTGCCAGTAGTATAGGCGGGAGGGCCTACAATGAGCAGTTCTTC
v_gene: TRBV6-5; len: 14; d_gene: NA; j_gene: TRBJ1-1; abundance: NA; CDR3aa: CASSHRVKNTEAFF; CDR3nt: TGTGCCAGCAGTCACAGGGTTAAGAACACTGAAGCTTTCTTT
v_gene: TRBV7-3; len: 15; d_gene: TRBD1; j_gene: TRBJ2-7; abundance: NA; CDR3aa: CASSPGHPGQGEQYF; CDR3nt: TGTGCCAGCAGCCCGGGACATCCGGGACAGGGAGAGCAGTACTTC
v_gene: TRBV7-2; len: 14; d_gene: NA; j_gene: TRBJ1-1; abundance: NA; CDR3aa: CASSLARENTEAFF; CDR3nt: TGTGCCAGCAGCTTAGCGCGGGAGAACACTGAAGCTTTCTTT
v_gene: TRBV19; len: 19; d_gene: NA; j_gene: TRBJ2-7; abundance: NA; CDR3aa: CASTQTGVGLTSGAYEQYF; CDR3nt: TGTGCCAGTACCCAGACAGGGGTGGGGTTGACTAGCGGCGCCTACGAGCAGTACTTC
v_gene: TRBV6-4; len: 24; d_gene: NA; j_gene: TRBJ2-2; abundance: NA; CDR3aa: CASSDSSLFKCQGPPAPDTGELFF; CDR3nt: TGTGCCAGCAGTGACTCGAGTCTTTTTAAGTGTCAGGGGCCCCCTGCTCCCGACACCGGGGAGCTGTTTTTT
v_gene: TRBV18; len: 14; d_gene: NA; j_gene: TRBJ2-3; abundance: NA; CDR3aa: CASSQDRSTDTQYF; CDR3nt: TGTGCCAGCTCACAGGACAGAAGCACAGATACGCAGTATTTT